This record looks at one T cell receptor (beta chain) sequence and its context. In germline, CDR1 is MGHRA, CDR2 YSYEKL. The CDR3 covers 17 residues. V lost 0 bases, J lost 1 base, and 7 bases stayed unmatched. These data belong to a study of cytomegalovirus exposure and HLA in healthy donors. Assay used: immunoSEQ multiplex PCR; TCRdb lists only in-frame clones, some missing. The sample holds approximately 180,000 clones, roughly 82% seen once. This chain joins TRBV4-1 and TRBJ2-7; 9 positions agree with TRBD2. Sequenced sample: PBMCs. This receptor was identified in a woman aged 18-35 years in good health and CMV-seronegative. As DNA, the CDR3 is TGCGCCAGCAGCCAAGATACGGGCGGACTAGCGTCCTACGAGCAGTACTTC. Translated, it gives CASSQDTGGLASYEQYF.